Here is one TCR beta chain with its context. The specificity of this receptor is unknown. The input lacks base qualities; no much larger clone sits a single base away. From the cysteine through the phenylalanine, the CDR3 covers 13 amino acids. Of all the DNA, just the CDR3 is kept, 39 bases in frame from base 1. Deletion took 7 bases off V and 6 bases off J, with a span of 12 bases between the germline ends. The germline V gene encodes CDR1 MNHEY and CDR2 SVGAGI. The data were obtained in a study of cytomegalovirus exposure and HLA in healthy donors (dated by TCRdb to 2016 to 2017). For the wider study: According to an earlier analysis of 587 of the donors, about 179 million T cells yielded 95 million to 140 million unique TCR beta sequences and roughly 280 Gb of sequence data. An early release covering around 630 HLA-typed donors comprised about 310 gigabases of sequencing data and tens of millions of unique TCR sequences. Of the 300 to 450 genotyped donors, over 80% were placed in the genetic ancestry cluster associated with self-reported Caucasian donors. The aim of the study was to test whether cataloging public T cell receptors could identify signatures of past pathogen exposure. The T cell repertoires of 670 or so subjects were profiled by immunosequencing and related to cytomegalovirus serostatus. Besides the first cohort of some 670 subjects, a separate validation cohort made up of 120 different subjects was used. To predict cytomegalovirus infection status, the study combined high-throughput TCR immunosequencing, statistical association of individual TCRs with disease status, and machine learning. A later analysis re-examined previously published TCR beta repertoires from 500 to 700 donors and added high-resolution HLA genotyping to investigate patterns of TCR occurrence. The later analysis used no new phenotypic data to find candidate immune exposures, relying instead on TCR beta sequences and their occurrence across donors. An earlier analysis of 587 of the donors used high-throughput TCR beta sequencing to judge whether each TCR beta V gene segment behaved as functional or pseudogenic. Donor age, sex, ethnicity and CMV serostatus were compiled alongside the repertoire data. A later genetic analysis used genome-wide SNP genotypes for about 60% of the roughly 670 donors, treating that subset as a discovery cohort. All discovery cohort repertoires had been generated using a single sequencing platform. Class I and class II HLA loci were covered by the typing at four-digit resolution. The number of donors typed differed by locus, with about 629-630 for A, B, C, DRB1 and DQB1, around 500 for DQA1, 600 to 610 for DPA1, and around 460 for DPB1. Roughly five DR-DQ haplotypes were handled as single units for association and clustering, since linkage in the cohort was strong. Among some 410 genotyped donors of the cohort, an average of approximately 240,000 unique TCR beta nucleotide sequences were sequenced per donor, roughly 20% of them non-productive. Beyond this particular receptor, the publication reports: A later genetic analysis reported fewer N-insertions in productive TCRs among donors in an Asian-associated ancestry cluster than the roughly 700-donor mean. In a later analysis, most CMV-associated TCR beta chains were found to appear HLA-restricted, with HLA associations seemingly driven largely by CMV exposure. In this cohort, only TCR beta chains were sequenced, and detectable features were limited by the absence of alpha or paired-chain data. It was suggested by the authors that the approach could potentially be generalized to other disease states and immunological phenotypes. Most TCR sequences were seen in very few donors, while some public TCRs were found in many individuals. Because HLA typing was missing for some donors at each locus, association tests included only the typed subset. CMV serostatus was the only immune exposure information available for the cohort. An earlier analysis of 587 of the donors showed that most TCR beta V segments appeared in productive rearrangements either about 87% or about 30% of the time, which broadly matched IMGT annotations. Compared with equally common non-associated chains, HLA-associated TCR beta chains in a later analysis were more clonally expanded and had lower generation probabilities. Cytomegalovirus status was reported to be diagnosed by the classifier with high specificity and sensitivity in both the original and validation cohorts. A further reported finding was that TCR beta sequences accurately predicted the HLA-A and HLA-B alleles for most subjects in the first cohort. Presence/absence analyses assumed roughly uniform sequencing depth across donors, an assumption that may not hold. The study gave a list of more than 150 TCR beta chains associated with cytomegalovirus. The earlier analysis of about 600 of the donors excluded fewer than 20 rarely observed V segments, including chromosome 9 orphons, because counts were too low. A later analysis reported that several top co-occurrence clusters appeared linked to parvovirus B19, influenza, CMV and Epstein-Barr virus. In vitro tests confirmed that three of the cytomegalovirus-associated TCR beta chains recognize cytomegalovirus antigens. In a later analysis, TCR association rates were found to vary across HLA loci, with the most associated TCRs seen for DRB1 alleles and the fewest for HLA-C alleles. Specific HLA alleles were associated with roughly 17,000 TCR beta sequences at a false discovery rate of 0.05 in a later analysis. A cluster of highly shared sequence variants was judged likely to represent a technical artifact of the sequencing pipeline. V-gene and J-gene trimming of TCR beta chains was associated with a missense DCLRE1C variant in a later genetic analysis, and the association was replicated in an independent cohort. The 87-base-pair reads could not distinguish some IMGT-functional V segments, including TRBV6-2 and TRBV6-3, so those segments were excluded. Linkage disequilibrium might explain the correlated functional status among segregating V segments, but an unknown experimental factor could not be ruled out. Assigning TCR associations to individual alleles was difficult when HLA alleles, especially DR and DQ, strongly co-occurred.

Receptor libraries were prepared by the immunoSEQ multiplex PCR assay. For the multiplex PCR, a mixture combining 60 forward primers for TCR Vbeta segments and 13 reverse primers for TCR Jbeta segments was used. The CDR3 region of rearranged TCR beta genes was amplified from genomic DNA by a multiplex PCR assay. On the Illumina HiSeq System, the amplified TCR beta libraries were sequenced as 87-base-pair reads. In the authors' own workflow: A later analysis counted tens of millions of unique TCR beta chains across the 670 or so repertoires, and roughly 11 million of these chains were shared by at least two donors. A nearest-neighbor algorithm error-corrected the raw reads and collapsed the reads into unique sequences, merging closely related sequences to remove PCR and sequencing errors. CDR3 sequences were aligned to IMGT reference sequences to assign V, D and J gene segments. For a sequence to be retained, a match of at least six nucleotides to both a V gene segment and a J gene segment was required. A rearrangement counted as productive if the CDR3 had no stop codons and remained in frame with V and J, and every other rearrangement counted as non-productive. Following IMGT convention, CDR3 was defined as the stretch from the second conserved V-encoded cysteine to the conserved J-encoded phenylalanine. In an earlier analysis of 587 of the donors, sequences lacking an unambiguous match to a single V gene segment were excluded. An earlier analysis of 550 to 650 of the donors classified V segments as functional when productive rearrangements were above 56.7% and as segregating when the standard deviation between donors was above 5%. A statistical classification framework was developed to diagnose cytomegalovirus status using the catalog of TCR beta chain sequences. A later analysis assigned V and J genes by comparing TCR nucleotide sequences with IMGT/GENE-DB human TR gene sequences. Using the TCRdist pipeline, a later analysis assigned CDR3 sequences along with most-parsimonious VDJ recombination scenarios. In a later analysis, every TCR beta chain was defined by the combination of its CDR3 amino acid sequence and its V-gene family, and reads without a unique V-gene family were dropped. To address suspected cross-contamination and a sequencing artifact, a later analysis removed 592 highly shared, low-generation-probability nucleotide sequences. For each public chain, a later analysis derived a clonal expansion index from normalized ranks of inferred template counts within each repertoire. In a later analysis, generation probabilities were computed with a VDJ recombination model fitted to out-of-frame rearrangements, and the resulting probabilities were checked against IGoR. In a later analysis, hypergeometric tests were used to score TCR-TCR, TCR-HLA and TCR-CMV co-occurrence, with a repertoire-size bias correction applied to TCR pairs. To estimate false discovery rates, a later analysis permuted the HLA or CMV assignments 20 times. In a later analysis, co-occurring TCRs were grouped with DBSCAN, and TCRdist sequence similarity was added when clustering was performed within HLA-allele-positive subsets. For co-occurrence clustering, repertoires with fewer than 30,000 or more than 120,000 public chains were excluded, along with about five repertoires with anomalous nucleotide sharing. Sourced from immuneACCESS, this table was stored by TCRdb with only in-frame sequences that have V and J called. A share of the clones is absent; for the studies checked, an unresolved V gene accounts for under half, and the remainder has no known explanation. The DNA was the basis for D and trimming; V, J and clone size are from that table. This sample lists about 180,000 clones; roughly 80% were detected once. The top ten clonotypes cover less than 2.5% of the sample.

The cohort consisted of more than 650 healthy bone marrow donors. At the time of sampling, every cohort member was nominally healthy, though immune exposures that went unrecorded were likely present. The donor was CMV seronegative and belonged to the group of 352 seronegative cohort members. A peripheral blood sample was collected from each donor, and TCR beta sequencing was performed on peripheral blood mononuclear cells. Genomic DNA extraction from the blood cell samples was performed with the Qiagen DNeasy Blood Extraction Kit. Sequenced material: PBMCs. This TCR was sampled from a male donor in good health and CMV-seronegative. The rearrangement joined TRBV6-5 to TRBJ2-2; D gene: possibly TRBD2, on 6 matching bases. The nucleotides read TGTGCCAGCAACTGGCCGGGGGCCGGGGAGCTGTTTTTT. Its protein reads: CASNWPGAGELFF.